The rows below give T cell receptor beta chains drawn from one sample of a study of T cell responses to AZD1222 COVID-19 vaccine. Using immunoSEQ multiplex PCR, the repertoire was profiled, and TCRdb retains in-frame clones only, with some absent. The sample lists approximately 130,000 clones; roughly nine tenths were seen once. Sequencing used peripheral blood, obtained 28 days after the second AZD1222 dose. The receptors were gathered from an adult who received the AZD1222 COVID-19 vaccine. Each CDR3 is given with its conserved first and last residue. A D gene is named only where the DNA matches it firmly. Some rows have no size entry. The others give once, few or many, or a class for an expanded clone.

d_gene	v_gene	abundance	j_gene	CDR3aa	CDR3nt
.	TRBV5-8	.	TRBJ1-6	CASSLYSPLHF	TGTGCCAGCAGCTTGTATTCACCCCTCCACTTT
TRBD2	TRBV5-1	.	TRBJ2-3	CASSSQGLAGSTDTQYF	TGCGCCAGCAGCTCGCAGGGACTAGCGGGATCCACAGATACGCAGTATTTT
.	TRBV27	.	TRBJ1-2	CASSFNGNYGYTF	TGTGCCAGCAGTTTCAACGGGAACTATGGCTACACCTTC
.	TRBV14	.	TRBJ1-1	CASTQMQGNTEAFF	TGTGCCAGCACCCAAATGCAGGGGAACACTGAAGCTTTCTTT
.	TRBV24-1	.	TRBJ1-5	CATSDSGRSSNQPQHF	TGTGCCACCAGTGATTCTGGACGGTCTAGCAATCAGCCCCAGCATTTT
TRBD1	TRBV6-5	.	TRBJ2-7	CASSHGQGISLEQYF	TGTGCCAGCAGTCACGGACAGGGAATAAGCCTCGAGCAGTACTTC
TRBD2	TRBV3-1/TRBV3-2	.	TRBJ2-5	CASSQEGLGQETQYF	TGTGCCAGCAGCCAAGAGGGACTAGGTCAGGAGACCCAGTACTTC
TRBD1	TRBV29-1	.	TRBJ1-5	CSVSLPGGVQPQHF	TGCAGCGTTTCACTGCCAGGGGGTGTTCAGCCCCAGCATTTT
.	TRBV19	once	TRBJ2-1	CASSPVLTRSYNEQFF	TGTGCCAGTAGTCCCGTCTTGACACGCTCCTACAATGAGCAGTTCTTC
.	TRBV28	.	TRBJ1-2	CASSLVQFDGYTF	TGTGCCAGCAGTTTAGTACAGTTTGATGGCTACACCTTC
.	TRBV6-5	.	TRBJ1-1	CASTPQGLRNTEAFF	TGTGCCAGCACCCCCCAGGGGCTAAGGAACACTGAAGCTTTCTTT
.	TRBV9	few	TRBJ2-5	CASSVGEETQYF	TGTGCCAGCAGCGTAGGGGAGGAGACCCAGTACTTC
.	TRBV7-9	.	TRBJ2-3	CASSLAWTTGDTQYF	TGTGCCAGCAGCTTAGCTTGGACGACGGGAGATACGCAGTATTTT
TRBD1	TRBV12-5	.	TRBJ1-5	CASGIDRGRHF	TGTGCTAGTGGAATCGACAGGGGGCGGCATTTT
.	TRBV30	.	TRBJ1-4	CAWSVGLLANEKLFF	TGTGCCTGGAGTGTGGGGCTCCTAGCTAATGAAAAACTGTTTTTT
.	TRBV6-6	.	TRBJ1-2	CASSYSSPRVGYGYTF	TGTGCCAGCAGTTACTCGTCCCCCAGGGTGGGCTATGGCTACACCTTC
.	TRBV7-2	.	TRBJ2-1	CASSSDSDKKFF	TGTGCCAGCAGCTCGGACAGCGACAAGAAGTTCTTC
.	TRBV5-3	once	TRBJ1-4	CARSSPPGDPTNEKLFF	TGTGCCAGAAGCTCACCCCCGGGGGACCCAACTAATGAAAAACTGTTTTTT
TRBD1	TRBV30	.	TRBJ2-2	CAWSRQGALDTGELFF	TGTGCCTGGAGTCGTCAGGGGGCGCTGGACACCGGGGAGCTGTTTTTT
.	TRBV5-1	.	TRBJ2-7	CASSLGEISYEQYF	TGCGCCAGCAGCTTGGGGGAAATCTCCTACGAGCAGTACTTC
TRBD2	TRBV7-2	.	TRBJ2-1	CASSLKALAANEQFF	TGTGCCAGCAGCTTAAAGGCGCTAGCGGCGAATGAGCAGTTCTTC
TRBD2	TRBV6-5	few	TRBJ2-7	CASSLAGGEQYF	TGTGCCAGCAGTCTAGCGGGAGGCGAGCAGTACTTC